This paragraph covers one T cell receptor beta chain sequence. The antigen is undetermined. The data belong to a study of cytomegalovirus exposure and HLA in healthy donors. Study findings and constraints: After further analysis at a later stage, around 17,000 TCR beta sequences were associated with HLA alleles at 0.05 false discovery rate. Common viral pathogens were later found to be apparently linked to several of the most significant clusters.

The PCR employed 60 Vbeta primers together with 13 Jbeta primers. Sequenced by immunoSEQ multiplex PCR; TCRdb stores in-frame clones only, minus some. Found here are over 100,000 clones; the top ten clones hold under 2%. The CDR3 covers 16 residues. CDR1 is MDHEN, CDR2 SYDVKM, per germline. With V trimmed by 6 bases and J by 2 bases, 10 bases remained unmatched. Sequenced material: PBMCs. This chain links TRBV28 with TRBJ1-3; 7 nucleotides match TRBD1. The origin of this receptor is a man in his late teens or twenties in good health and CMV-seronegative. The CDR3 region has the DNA TGTGCCAGCAGACAACAGGGGCTATTAACTGGAAACACCATATATTTT. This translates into CASRQQGLLTGNTIYF.